This TCR beta chain was documented in a study of blood T cell repertoires in COVID-19. The overall study: From T cells, B-cell-depleted T cells, or PBMCs came the material, which was cDNA or gDNA.

Clones were sequenced by immunoSEQ multiplex PCR, and TCRdb holds only the in-frame ones, with some missing. Of around 140,000 clones listed, around 80% were seen once; the top ten hold just over 6%. The participants were between about 18 and 90 years old and came from under 25 US areas. Participants' reported clinical history set cohort assignment. This clonotype was obtained from a woman aged 50 to 65 who had recovered from COVID-19. Sample: PBMCs or T cells enriched from blood (not recorded which).

As DNA, the CDR3 is TGTGCCAGCAGCGCCCAGTTTGGAAACACCATATATTTT. This translates into CASSAQFGNTIYF. The rearrangement joins TRBV7-2 to TRBJ1-3; D is unclear. Trimming took 5 bases from V and 3 from J, leaving 8 bases between them. The CDR3 is made up of 13 amino acids. In germline, CDR1 is SGHTA, CDR2 FQGNSA.